The TCR beta chain described here comes from a study of blood T cell repertoires in COVID-19. Study-wide background: Specimens from acute and convalescent COVID-19 originated in the United States, Italy and Spain. In each case, the material was cDNA or gDNA derived from T cells, B-cell-depleted T cells, or PBMCs.

The junction had 3 bases not matched to a gene; V was cut back by 0 bases and J by 6 bases. The CDR3 has 14 amino acids. Looked up from germline, CDR1 is LGHNA and CDR2 is YSLEER. This clone was counted a single time. The repertoire was sequenced with immunoSEQ multiplex PCR; TCRdb's copy has only in-frame clones and lacks some. This repertoire shows 90,000 to 100,000 clones, less than 95% found once; its top ten account for 4% to 6%. V usage is TRBV4-3 and J usage is TRBJ1-1; TRBD1 matches 8 bases. Input material: peripheral blood. The receptor comes from a man aged 50 to 60 with acute or convalescent COVID-19. For the CDR3, the DNA is TGCGCCAGCAGCCAAGAGGACAGGGTGGCTGAAGCTTTCTTT. This encodes CASSQEDRVAEAFF.